What follows describes a single T cell receptor (beta chain). In this sample, this clonotype turned up a few times. It lacks a known antigen. At one end the junction does not follow the germline gene, possibly because of a read error. The library relied on 5' RACE. Instrument used: Illumina MiSeq. The public reads were quality trimmed at Q25 with fastp and then assembled into clones with MiXCR by TCRdb, keeping productive beta chains. Rows are combined by CDR3 protein, so each entry shows the most common genes and DNA. This sample has about 53,000 distinct CDR3 sequences in its table, and 14% to 15% of those were observed once. The top ten hold around 15% of the sample. The sample comes from a study of T cells of healthy individuals (dated by TCRdb to the late 2010s). The clonotype originates from a human donor in good health.

The DNA sequence is TGTGCCTGCAGGACTAGCGGGGTCTCTAGCACAGATACGCAGTATTTT. This is translated as CACRTSGVSSTDTQYF. The chain uses TRBV7-9 and TRBJ2-3; 12 middle bases align to TRBD2. The germline V gene (reference sequence) provides CDR1 SEHNR and CDR2 FQNEAQ. The CDR3 covers 16 residues, taking in both the cysteine and the phenylalanine. Just CDR3 DNA is preserved here, 48 bases in frame from base 1.